A selection of T cell receptor beta chains follows, all from one sample in a study of Graves' ophthalmopathy and Graves' hyperthyroidism. TCRdb reprocessed the multiplex PCR reads via MiXCR and lists one record per CDR3 protein. The sample has over a million distinct CDR3 sequences, about 36% seen once; the top ten hold over 8.5%. Sequencing was performed on peripheral blood or thyroid tissue (not recorded which). Receptors were obtained from an adult man with Graves' hyperthyroidism. CDR3s include the opening cysteine and the closing phenylalanine or tryptophan. A D gene is named only where the DNA matches it firmly. Some rows mark clone size as missing; the rest say once, few, many or name a class of expanded clone.

cdr3_nt	cdr3_aa	clone_size	v_call	j_call	d_call
TGTGCCAGCAGTGAAAGGGGGCTTCACTATGGCTACACCTTC	CASSERGLHYGYTF	few	TRBV2	TRBJ1-2	TRBD1
TGTGCCAGCAGTTACACAGGGGAAGAAAAACTGTTTTTT	CASSYTGEEKLFF	many	TRBV6-5	TRBJ1-4	TRBD1
TGCGCCAGCACCCAACAACTAGCGGAACAAGAGACCCAGTACTTC	CASTQQLAEQETQYF	few	TRBV5-1	TRBJ2-5	TRBD2
TGCGCCAGCAAACTAGAGCCCTCGGACATTCTCGAGCAGTACTTC	CASKLEPSDILEQYF	NA	TRBV5-1	TRBJ2-7	NA
TGCAGTGCTAGAGAGGCTTCCGGGGGCAGTCAGCCCCAGTACTTC	CSAREASGGSQPQYF	NA	TRBV20-1	TRBJ2-5	NA
TGTGCCAGCAGCCATGCGACAGGGAGTGGGGAGACCATATATTTT	CASSHATGSGETIYF	NA	TRBV7-8	TRBJ1-3	TRBD1
TGTGCCAGCAGCTCCTCGCAGGGGGTATTC	CASSSSQGVF	NA	TRBV7-6	TRBJ2-5	TRBD1
TGCAGTGCCTCGGCCGTAGCTAACTATGGCTACACCTTC	CSASAVANYGYTF	many	TRBV20-1	TRBJ1-2	NA
TGTGCCAGCAGCTTAGGTCCCAGGGGCCTGAACACCGGGGAGCTGTTTTTT	CASSLGPRGLNTGELFF	NA	TRBV7-2	TRBJ2-2	NA
TGCAGCGTTACCCTTTGGACTAGCGGGAGAGGTGAGACCCAGTACTTC	CSVTLWTSGRGETQYF	NA	TRBV29-1	TRBJ2-5	TRBD2
TGTGCCAGCAGTGGGATCCGGGACAGGAGTTTCACCGGGGAGCTGTTTTTT	CASSGIRDRSFTGELFF	few	TRBV2	TRBJ2-2	TRBD1
TGTGCCAGCAGCTTGCAGCAGGGGGCAGGGTACGAGCAGTACTTC	CASSLQQGAGYEQYF	many	TRBV7-6	TRBJ2-7	TRBD1
TGTGCCAGCAACCAGCTGGGGAACACCGGGGAGCTGTTTTTT	CASNQLGNTGELFF	NA	TRBV11-2	TRBJ2-2	NA
TGTGCCAGCAGCTCGGACAGGGTTAATGAAAAACTGTTTTTT	CASSSDRVNEKLFF	many	TRBV7-9	TRBJ1-4	TRBD1
TGCAGTGCTAGACTAGCGGGGGGGCTTGTGGAGACCCAGTACTTC	CSARLAGGLVETQYF	NA	TRBV20-1	TRBJ2-5	TRBD2
TGTGCCACCTTGGACAGGGTTGGCATAGACTATGGCTACACCTTC	CATLDRVGIDYGYTF	few	TRBV10-3	TRBJ1-2	TRBD1
TGTGCCACCAGCATCAACAGGGTCACCTACGAGCAGTACTTC	CATSINRVTYEQYF	NA	TRBV15	TRBJ2-7	NA
TGTGCCAGCAGCGATTACAGGGTCGGGCAGCCCCAGCATTTT	CASSDYRVGQPQHF	many	TRBV7-8	TRBJ1-5	NA
TGCAGTGCCGCCTCCCGGGACAGGCTGAACACTGAAGCTTTCTTT	CSAASRDRLNTEAFF	few	TRBV20-1	TRBJ1-1	TRBD1
TGTGCCAGCAGCCCAATCGAACGCTATGGCTACACCTTC	CASSPIERYGYTF	many	TRBV11-2	TRBJ1-2	NA
TGTGCCAGCAGCCGACCAGGGAAATACAATTCACCCCTCCACTTT	CASSRPGKYNSPLHF	NA	TRBV7-2	TRBJ1-6	NA
TGTGCCAGCAGTCCACAGGGAGGTCAATCCTATGGCTACACCTTC	CASSPQGGQSYGYTF	few	TRBV27	TRBJ1-2	NA
TGTGCCATCAGCCCCCCTCTAGCGTCGGAGCAGTACTTC	CAISPPLASEQYF	many	TRBV10-3	TRBJ2-7	NA
TGTGCCAGCAGTTCGGAGGCACGGGAGACCCAGTACTTC	CASSSEARETQYF	many	TRBV12-3/TRBV12-4	TRBJ2-5	NA
TGTGCCAGCAGTTTAGTCCGGGAATATGGCTACACCTTC	CASSLVREYGYTF	NA	TRBV12-3/TRBV12-4	TRBJ1-2	NA
TGTGCCAGCAGCTTGAGGGCAGGGCGGACTGAAGCTTTCTTT	CASSLRAGRTEAFF	NA	TRBV5-5	TRBJ1-1	NA
TGTGCCAGCAGTGACCGGACAGGGGGCACTGAAGCTTTCTTT	CASSDRTGGTEAFF	NA	TRBV2	TRBJ1-1	TRBD1
TGCAGTGCTAGACCGGGTTCGGAAGAGACCCAGTACTTC	CSARPGSEETQYF	NA	TRBV20-1	TRBJ2-5	NA
TGCAGCGTATTATCGAGCTCCTACGAGCAGTACTTC	CSVLSSSYEQYF	NA	TRBV29-1	TRBJ2-7	NA